The source of this TCR beta chain is a study of shared clonotypes between healthy human individuals. The length of the CDR3 is 14 residues. Germline V gene data show CDR1 as KGHSH and CDR2 as LQKENI. V lost 6 bases and J 5 bases, leaving 16 bases between the germline ends. Study-wide results and caveats: Naive subsets generally had larger estimated richness than memory subsets. Non-shared clonotypes displayed generation probabilities falling below those of clonotypes present in all four donors. Several donors showed sharing of 4.5% to 6% of naive CD4 clonotypes.

As to this clone: Antigen specificity is unknown. The sample contains more than one DNA sequence encoding this CDR3.

Here immunoSEQ multiplex PCR was the method, and the copy in TCRdb shows in-frame clones only, minus some. The data hold approximately 2,000,000 clones, with about 90% observed a single time. The sequencing sample was made of naive CD4+ T cells from PBMCs. Subset denoted: CD45RA+ positively selected. This clonotype originated in a man aged 18 to 30 in good health. Some clones in this sample may be carry-over from other donors' samples. The rearrangement links TRBV18 to TRBJ2-5, with D perhaps matching TRBD1 (6 bases). The CDR3 reads CASSPRTGKETQYF. CDR3 nucleotides: TGTGCCAGCTCTCCGAGAACAGGGAAGGAGACCCAGTACTTC.